This TCR beta chain was captured by sequencing in a study of glioma-infiltrating T cells. The CDR3 has 16 residues. CDR1 is SGHTA and CDR2 is FQGNSA in the germline V gene. The iRepertoire nested amplicon-rescue multiplex PCR amplified TCR alpha and beta CDR3s from RNA. TCRdb passed the multiplex PCR reads through MiXCR, listing each CDR3 protein once. The top ten clones hold over 20% of a sample with about 200,000 distinct CDR3 sequences, about 32% of them seen once. This clonotype was found many times. The junction departs from the called germline gene at one end, perhaps through a read error. The chain employs TRBV7-2 and TRBJ2-5, with 8 bases identical to TRBD1. The receptor was isolated from a human donor with low-grade glioma or glioblastoma, undergoing nonglioma brain surgery, or in good health (not recorded which). Source material: glioma tissue, nonneoplastic brain tissue, or PBMCs (not recorded which). This CDR3 reads CASSLAGGAGQETQYF. The CDR3 DNA reads TGTGCCAGCAGTTTAGCAGGGGGCGCCGGGCAAGAGACCCAGTACTTC.